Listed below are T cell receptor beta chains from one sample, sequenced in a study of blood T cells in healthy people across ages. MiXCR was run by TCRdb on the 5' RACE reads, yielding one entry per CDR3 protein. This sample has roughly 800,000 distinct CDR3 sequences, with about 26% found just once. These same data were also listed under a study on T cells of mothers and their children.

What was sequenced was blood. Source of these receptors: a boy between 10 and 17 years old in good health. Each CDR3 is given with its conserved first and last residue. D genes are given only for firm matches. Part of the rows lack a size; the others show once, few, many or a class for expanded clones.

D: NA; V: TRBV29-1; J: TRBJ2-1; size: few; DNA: TGCAGCGTCGTTGCCCGACCAGACTACAATGAGCAGTTCTTC; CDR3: CSVVARPDYNEQFF
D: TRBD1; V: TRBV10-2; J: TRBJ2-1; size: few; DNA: TGCGCCAGCAGAGTCAACAGGGGCTACTACAATGAGCAGTTCTTC; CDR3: CASRVNRGYYNEQFF
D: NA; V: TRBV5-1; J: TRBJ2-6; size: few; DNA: TGCGCCAGCAGCTATGTCAGGAGGGCCTTTGGGGCCAACGTCCTGACTTTC; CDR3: CASSYVRRAFGANVLTF
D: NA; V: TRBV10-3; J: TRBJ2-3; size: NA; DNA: TGTGCCATCAGTCCCGACCGGGACGTCACAGATGCGCAGTATTTT; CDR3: CAISPDRDVTDAQYF
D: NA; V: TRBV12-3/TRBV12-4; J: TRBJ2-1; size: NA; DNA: TGTGCCAGCAGTCCCCCACCGTACAATGAGCAGTTCTTC; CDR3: CASSPPPYNEQFF
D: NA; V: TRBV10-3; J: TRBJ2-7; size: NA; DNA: TGTGCCTCCCGTGACACCCAGAGCTCCTACGAGCAGTACTTC; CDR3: CASRDTQSSYEQYF
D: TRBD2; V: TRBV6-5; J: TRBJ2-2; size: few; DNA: TGTGCCAGCAGTCCCTTCCCTAGCGGGGGGTACACCGGGGAGCTGTTTTTT; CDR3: CASSPFPSGGYTGELFF
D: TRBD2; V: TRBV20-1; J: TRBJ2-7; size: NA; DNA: TGCAGTGGACGCGGGACTAGCGGAATAAGCTCCTACGAGCAGTACTTC; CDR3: CSGRGTSGISSYEQYF
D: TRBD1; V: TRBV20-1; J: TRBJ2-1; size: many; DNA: TGCAGTCAACCGGGACAGGGGGACAATGAGCAGTTCTTC; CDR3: CSQPGQGDNEQFF
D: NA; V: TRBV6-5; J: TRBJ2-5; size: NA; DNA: TGTGCCAGCAGCGGACGCAACCAAGAGACCCAGTACTTC; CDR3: CASSGRNQETQYF
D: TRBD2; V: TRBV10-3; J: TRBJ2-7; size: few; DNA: TGTGCCATCAGTGAGTCCCTAGCGGGGAAGGGCTACGAGCAGTACTTC; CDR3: CAISESLAGKGYEQYF
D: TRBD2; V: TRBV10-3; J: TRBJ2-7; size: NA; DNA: TGTGCCACCCGGGGGGGGTACGAGCAGTACTTC; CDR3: CATRGGYEQYF
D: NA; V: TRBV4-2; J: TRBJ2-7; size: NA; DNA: TGTGCCAGCAGCCAGGGCGGCTTCGGCCCCTACGAGCAGTACTTC; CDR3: CASSQGGFGPYEQYF
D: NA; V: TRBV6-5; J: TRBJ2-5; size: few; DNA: TGTGCCAGCAGTTACCAGAGCTCAGGGTACCAAGAGACCCAGTACTTC; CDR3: CASSYQSSGYQETQYF
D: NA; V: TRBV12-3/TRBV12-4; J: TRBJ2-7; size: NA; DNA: TGTGCCAGCAGTTTGGGACACGGAGACTCCTACGAGCAGTACTTC; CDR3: CASSLGHGDSYEQYF
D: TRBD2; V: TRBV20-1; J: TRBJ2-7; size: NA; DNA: TGCAGTGCTAGAGTAGCGGGATTTACCTACGAGCAGTACTTC; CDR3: CSARVAGFTYEQYF
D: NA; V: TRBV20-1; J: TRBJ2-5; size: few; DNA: TGCAGTGCTAGTCGAACAGGGACAGGGACTAGCAGGCAGTACTTC; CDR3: CSASRTGTGTSRQYF
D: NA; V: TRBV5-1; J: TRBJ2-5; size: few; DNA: TGCGCCAGCAGCTCTGGCCGGGGGCTACAAGAGACCCAGTACTTC; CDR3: CASSSGRGLQETQYF
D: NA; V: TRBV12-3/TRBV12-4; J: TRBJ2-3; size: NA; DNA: TGTGCCAGCAGTTTCATACCAGATACGCAGTATTTT; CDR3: CASSFIPDTQYF
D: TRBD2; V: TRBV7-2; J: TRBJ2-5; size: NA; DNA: TGTGCCAGCAGCTTATCGGGGGGACCACGACTCCTACAAGAGACCCAGTACTTC; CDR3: CASSLSGGPRLLQETQYF
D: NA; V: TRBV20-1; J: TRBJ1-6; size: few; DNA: TGCAGTGCTAGAGTCCAGGGGCTGGGTTCACCCCTCCACTTT; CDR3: CSARVQGLGSPLHF
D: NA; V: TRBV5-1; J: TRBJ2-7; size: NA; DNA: TGCGCCAGCAGCACTACACAGGGTTCCTACGAGCAGTACTTC; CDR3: CASSTTQGSYEQYF
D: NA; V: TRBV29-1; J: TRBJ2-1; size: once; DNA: TGCAGCGTGGTGGGGCAGGGGGGCCCCTACAATGAGCAGTTCTTC; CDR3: CSVVGQGGPYNEQFF
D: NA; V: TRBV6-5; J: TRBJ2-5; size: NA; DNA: TGTGCCAGCAGAAGACTAGGTCCTCAAGAGACCCAGTACTTC; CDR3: CASRRLGPQETQYF
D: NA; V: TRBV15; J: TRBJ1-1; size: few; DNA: TGTGCCACCAGCAGAGCGCCAGCCATCTACACTGAAGCTTTCTTT; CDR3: CATSRAPAIYTEAFF
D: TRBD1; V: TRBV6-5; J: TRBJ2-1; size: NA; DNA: TGTGCCAGCAGTGCCGGGACAGAGGTCAATGAGCAGTTCTTC; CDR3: CASSAGTEVNEQFF
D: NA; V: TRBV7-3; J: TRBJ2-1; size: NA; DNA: TGTGCCAGCAGCCCAGACCGCAGTAGGGCCGATGAGCAGTTCTTC; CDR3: CASSPDRSRADEQFF
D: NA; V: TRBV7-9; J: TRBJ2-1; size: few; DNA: TGTGCCAGCAGCTCAGCCGGGGGCTACAATGAGCAGTTCTTC; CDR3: CASSSAGGYNEQFF
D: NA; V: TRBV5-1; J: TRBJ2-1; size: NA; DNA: TGCGCCAGCAGCTTGGAACCCCACAATGAGCAGTTCTTC; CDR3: CASSLEPHNEQFF
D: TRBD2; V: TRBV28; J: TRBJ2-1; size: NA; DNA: TGTGCCAGCAGTTCCTCAGCGGGGGGCTTTAGCTCCTACAATGAGCAGTTCTTC; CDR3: CASSSSAGGFSSYNEQFF
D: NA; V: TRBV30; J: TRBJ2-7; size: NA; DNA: TGTGCCTGGAGTGACGGACAGTCCTCCTACGAGCAGTACTTC; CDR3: CAWSDGQSSYEQYF
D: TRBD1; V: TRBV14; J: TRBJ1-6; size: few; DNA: TGTGCCAGCAGCCAAGAACAGGGGGTCGGACCCCTCCACTTT; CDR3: CASSQEQGVGPLHF
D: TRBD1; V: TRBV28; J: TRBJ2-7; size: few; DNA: TGTGCCAGCAGCCTTCTCCTGGACAGGGTCACCTACGAGCAGTACTTC; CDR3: CASSLLLDRVTYEQYF
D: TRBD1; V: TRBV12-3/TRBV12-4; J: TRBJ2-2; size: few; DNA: TGTGCCAGCAGACTGGGACAGGTAGACACCGGGGAGCTGTTTTTT; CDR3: CASRLGQVDTGELFF
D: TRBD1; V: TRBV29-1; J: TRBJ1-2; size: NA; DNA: TGCAGTGTTGAGGTCCTGACAGGGGAAAAGTGGGGCTACACCTTC; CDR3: CSVEVLTGEKWGYTF
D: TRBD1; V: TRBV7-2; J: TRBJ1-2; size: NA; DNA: TGTGCCAGCAGCTTAGATCGGACAGGGATTGGCTACACCTTC; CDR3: CASSLDRTGIGYTF
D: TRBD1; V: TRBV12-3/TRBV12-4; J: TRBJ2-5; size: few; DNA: TGTGCCAGCAGTCCAACGACAGGGGTTATAGAGACCCAGTACTTC; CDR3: CASSPTTGVIETQYF
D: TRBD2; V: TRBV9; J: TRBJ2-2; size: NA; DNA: TGTGCCAGCAGCGTAGCTGCAGCGGGGATCACCGGGGAGCTGTTTTTT; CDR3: CASSVAAAGITGELFF
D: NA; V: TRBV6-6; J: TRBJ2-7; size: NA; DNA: TGTGCCAGCAGTTTCCGCCCTGACTACGAGCAGTACTTC; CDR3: CASSFRPDYEQYF
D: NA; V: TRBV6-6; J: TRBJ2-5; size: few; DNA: TGTGCCAGCAGTTCTTCTTACCCCCAAGAGACCCAGTACTTC; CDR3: CASSSSYPQETQYF
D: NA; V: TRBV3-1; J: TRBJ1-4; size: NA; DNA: TGTGCCAGCAGCCCAATAACTAATGAAAAACTGTTTTTT; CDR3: CASSPITNEKLFF
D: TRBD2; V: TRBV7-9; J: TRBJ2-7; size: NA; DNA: TGTGCCAGCAGCTGGGGACTAGCGGGGGGTCTTAGCTCCTACGAGCAGTACTTC; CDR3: CASSWGLAGGLSSYEQYF
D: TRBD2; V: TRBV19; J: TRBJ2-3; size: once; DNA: TGTGCCAGTAGTAAACGACTAGCGAGAGGCACAGATACGCAGTATTTT; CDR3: CASSKRLARGTDTQYF
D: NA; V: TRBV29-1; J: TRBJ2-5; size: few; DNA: TGCAGCGCCCCGGGGGCACCTTCGACCGGGACCCAGTACTTC; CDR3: CSAPGAPSTGTQYF
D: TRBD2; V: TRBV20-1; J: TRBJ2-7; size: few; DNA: TGCAGTGCTAGAGATCAGCGGGGGGGTTCCTACGAGCAGTACTTC; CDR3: CSARDQRGGSYEQYF
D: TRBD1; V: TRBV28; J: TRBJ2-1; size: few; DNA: TGTGCCAGCAGTTTTTGGTTGACAGGGAGAACCCCCAATGAGCAGTTCTTC; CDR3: CASSFWLTGRTPNEQFF
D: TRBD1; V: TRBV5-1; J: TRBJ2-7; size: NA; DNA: TGCGCCAGCAGCTTAAACAGGGGGCGTTACGAGCAGTACTTC; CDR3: CASSLNRGRYEQYF
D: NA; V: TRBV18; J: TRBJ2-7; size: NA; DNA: TGTGCCAGCTCACCGGGGGCTAGCGGCTACGAGCAGTACTTC; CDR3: CASSPGASGYEQYF
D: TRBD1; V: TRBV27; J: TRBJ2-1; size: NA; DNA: TGTGCCAGCAGTGCCACAGGGGCCGTTGCAGTCCATGAGCAGTTCTTC; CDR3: CASSATGAVAVHEQFF
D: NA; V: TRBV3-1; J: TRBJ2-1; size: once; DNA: TGTGCCAGCAGCCAAAATTTGGTCACTGAGCAGTTCTTC; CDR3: CASSQNLVTEQFF
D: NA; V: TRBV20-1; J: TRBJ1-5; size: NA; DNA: TGCAGTGCTCTAAACTGGGGCCTCAATCAGCCCCAGCATTTT; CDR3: CSALNWGLNQPQHF
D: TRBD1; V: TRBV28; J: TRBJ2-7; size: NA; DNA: TGTGCCAGCAGTTCTTTCTGGACAGGGGGCACCAGGAGCTCCTACGAGCAGTACTTC; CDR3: CASSSFWTGGTRSSYEQYF
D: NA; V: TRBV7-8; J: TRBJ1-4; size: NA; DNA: TGTGCCAGCAGTAAAAATTTGGAAAAACTGTTTTTT; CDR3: CASSKNLEKLFF